This T cell receptor beta chain emerged from a study of response to subunit inactivated influenza vaccine. TCRdb re-called the RT-PCR reads through MiXCR, storing one row per CDR3 protein. In the table there are about 180,000 distinct CDR3 sequences, around a tenth of which are singletons. On this clonotype: Its antigen is not known.

Findings of the study overall: Authors suggested each seasonal flu vaccination may recruit only limited numbers of new T cells.

V shed 3 bases and J shed 0 bases, with 8 bases lying between them. The germline V gene has CDR1 SGHTA and CDR2 FQGNSA. The CDR3 totals 14 residues. The receptor's source is a man between 50 and 75 years old who received an inactivated influenza vaccine. The sequencing here drew on CD8+ T cells sorted from PBMCs, taken roughly 24 months after vaccination. V and J are TRBV7-2 and TRBJ1-2; D uncertain. DNA for the CDR3: TGTGCCAGCAGCTTTTCGGGTCCTAACTATGGCTACACCTTC. As protein: CASSFSGPNYGYTF. Based on the CDR3 plus reference TRBV7-2 and TRBJ1-2, the full variable domain is GAGVSQSPSNKVTEKGKDVELRCDPISGHTALYWYRQSLGQGLEFLIYFQGNSAPDKSGLPSDRFSAERTGGSVSTLTIQRTQQEDSAVYLCASSFSGPNYGYTFGSGTRLTVV.